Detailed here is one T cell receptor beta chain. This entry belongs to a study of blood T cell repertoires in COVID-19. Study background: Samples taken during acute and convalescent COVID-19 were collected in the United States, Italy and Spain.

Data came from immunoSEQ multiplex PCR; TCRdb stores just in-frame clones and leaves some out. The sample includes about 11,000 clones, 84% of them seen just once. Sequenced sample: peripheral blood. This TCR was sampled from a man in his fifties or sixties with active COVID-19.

CDR3 sequence reads: CASSYWTGGTEETQYF. Written as DNA, the CDR3 is TGTGCCAGCAGTTACTGGACAGGGGGCACGGAGGAGACCCAGTACTTC. This chain uses TRBV6-2 or TRBV6-3 with TRBJ2-5; 11 positions agree with TRBD1. The CDR3 length is 16 residues. V lost 1 base, J lost 5 bases, and 6 bases stayed unmatched. CDR1 and CDR2 from the germline V gene are MNHEY and SVGEGT.